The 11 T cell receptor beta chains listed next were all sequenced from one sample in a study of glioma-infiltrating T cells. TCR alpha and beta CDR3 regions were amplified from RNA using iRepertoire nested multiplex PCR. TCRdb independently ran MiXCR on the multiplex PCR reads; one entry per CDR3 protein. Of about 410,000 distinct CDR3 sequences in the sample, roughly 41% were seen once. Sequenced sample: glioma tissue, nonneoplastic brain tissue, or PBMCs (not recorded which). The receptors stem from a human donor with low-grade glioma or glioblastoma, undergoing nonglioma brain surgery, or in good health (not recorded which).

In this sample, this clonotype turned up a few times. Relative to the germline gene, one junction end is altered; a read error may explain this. The CDR3 region has the DNA TGTGCCAATAGTTTCCTCATGGATGAGCAGTTCTTC. As protein: CANSFLMDEQFF. The chain links TRBV19 to TRBJ2-1; D is ambiguous. CDR1 is LNHDA, CDR2 SQIVND, per germline (reference sequence). CDR3 length equals 12 residues.

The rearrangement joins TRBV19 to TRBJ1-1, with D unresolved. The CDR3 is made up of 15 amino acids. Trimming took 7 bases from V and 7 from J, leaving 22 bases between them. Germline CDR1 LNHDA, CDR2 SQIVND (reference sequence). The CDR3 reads CASKRVFGGEVEAFF. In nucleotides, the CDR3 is TGTGCCAGTAAACGGGTTTTTGGCGGAGAGGTTGAAGCTTTCTTT.

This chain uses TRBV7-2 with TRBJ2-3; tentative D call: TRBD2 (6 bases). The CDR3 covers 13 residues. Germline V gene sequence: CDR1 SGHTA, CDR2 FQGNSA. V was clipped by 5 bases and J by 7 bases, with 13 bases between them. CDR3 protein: CASSLGGVNTQYF. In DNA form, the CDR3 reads TGTGCCAGCAGCCTTGGAGGGGTAAATACGCAGTATTTT.

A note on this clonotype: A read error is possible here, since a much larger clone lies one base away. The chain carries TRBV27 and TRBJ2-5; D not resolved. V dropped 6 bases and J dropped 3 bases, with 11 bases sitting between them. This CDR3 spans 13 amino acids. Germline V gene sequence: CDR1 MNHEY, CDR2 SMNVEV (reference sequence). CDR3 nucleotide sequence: TGTGCCAGCAGCCGACATAGGGAAGAGACCCAGTACTTC. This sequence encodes CASSRHREETQYF.

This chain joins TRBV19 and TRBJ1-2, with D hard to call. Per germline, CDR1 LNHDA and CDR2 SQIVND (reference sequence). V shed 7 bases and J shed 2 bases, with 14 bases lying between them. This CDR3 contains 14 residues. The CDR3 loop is CASNVGGENYGYTF. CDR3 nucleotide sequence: TGTGCCAGTAACGTGGGAGGAGAGAACTATGGCTACACCTTC.

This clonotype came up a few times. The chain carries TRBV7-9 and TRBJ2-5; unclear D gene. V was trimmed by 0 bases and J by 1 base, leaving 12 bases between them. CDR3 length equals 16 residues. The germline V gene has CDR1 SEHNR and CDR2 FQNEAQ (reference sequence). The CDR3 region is CASSLAPGRGQETQYF. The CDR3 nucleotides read TGTGCCAGCAGCTTAGCCCCCGGGCGAGGCCAAGAGACCCAGTACTTC.

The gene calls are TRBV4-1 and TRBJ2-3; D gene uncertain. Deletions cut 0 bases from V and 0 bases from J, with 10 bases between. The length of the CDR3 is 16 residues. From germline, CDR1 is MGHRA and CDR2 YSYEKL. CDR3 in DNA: TGCGCCAGCAGCCAAGATCAAGCGACTAGCACAGATACGCAGTATTTT. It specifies CASSQDQATSTDTQYF.

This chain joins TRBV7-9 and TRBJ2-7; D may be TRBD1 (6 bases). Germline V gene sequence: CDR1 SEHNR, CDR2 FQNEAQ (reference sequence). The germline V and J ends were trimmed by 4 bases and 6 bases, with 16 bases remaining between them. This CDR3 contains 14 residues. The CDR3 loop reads CASSSRDTTPEQYF. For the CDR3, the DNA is TGTGCCAGCAGCTCCCGGGACACCACCCCCGAGCAGTACTTC.

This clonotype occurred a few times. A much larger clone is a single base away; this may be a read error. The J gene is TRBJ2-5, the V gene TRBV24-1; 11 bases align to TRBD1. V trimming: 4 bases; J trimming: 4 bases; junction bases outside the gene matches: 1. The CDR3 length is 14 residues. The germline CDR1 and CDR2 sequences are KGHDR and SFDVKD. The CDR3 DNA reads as TGTGCCACCAGTGAAGGGACAGGGGGAGAGACCCAGTACTTC. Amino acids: CATSEGTGGETQYF.

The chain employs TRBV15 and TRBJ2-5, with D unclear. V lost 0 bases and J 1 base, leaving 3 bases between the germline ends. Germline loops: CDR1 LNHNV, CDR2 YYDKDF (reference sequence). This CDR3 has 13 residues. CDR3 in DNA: TGTGCCACCAGCAGAGATCCCCAAGAGACCCAGTACTTC. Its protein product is CATSRDPQETQYF.

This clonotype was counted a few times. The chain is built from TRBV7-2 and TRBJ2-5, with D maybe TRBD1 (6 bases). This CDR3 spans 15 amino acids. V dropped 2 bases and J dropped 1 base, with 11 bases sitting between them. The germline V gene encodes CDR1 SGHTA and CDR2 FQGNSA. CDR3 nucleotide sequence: TGTGCCAGCAGCTTAATAGGGGGAATCCAAGAGACCCAGTACTTC. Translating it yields CASSLIGGIQETQYF. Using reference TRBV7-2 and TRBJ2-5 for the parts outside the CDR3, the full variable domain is GAGVSQSPSNKVTEKGKDVELRCDPISGHTALYWYRQSLGQGLEFLIYFQGNSAPDKSGLPSDRFSAERTGGSVSTLTIQRTQQEDSAVYLCASSLIGGIQETQYFGPGTRLLVL.